Each of the 26 T cell receptor beta chains below was sequenced from the same sample in a study of OX40 agonist ivuxolimab in advanced cancers. Sequencing was performed with immunoSEQ multiplex PCR; in TCRdb, only in-frame clones are kept and a portion is missing. The repertoire has about 14,000 clones, over 75% of them found once; the top ten carry roughly 13%. The starting material was CD4+ or CD8+ T cells sorted from blood, obtained in a trial of the OX40 agonist ivuxolimab. These receptors came from an adult with an advanced solid tumor such as melanoma, head and neck, liver or kidney cancer.

The chain joins TRBV10-3 to TRBJ2-1; 9 positions agree with TRBD2. V was clipped by 2 bases and J by 5 bases; unmatched bases: 7. This CDR3 has 16 amino acids. Germline lookup yields CDR1 ENHRY and CDR2 SYGVKD. CDR3 loop: CAISESAGGPDNEQFF. The DNA for the CDR3 is TGTGCCATCAGTGAGAGTGCGGGGGGGCCGGACAATGAGCAGTTCTTC.

About this clone itself: The germline gene is not matched at one end of the junction; a read error may be the cause. V usage is TRBV6-1 and J usage is TRBJ1-2; TRBD1 might be the D (5 bases). The CDR3 runs 11 residues. Germline V gene data show CDR1 as MNHNS and CDR2 as SASEGT. The CDR3 reads CASSHRDGPYF. The CDR3 DNA is TGTGCCAGCAGTCACCGGGACGGCCCCTATTTC.

The gene calls are TRBV4-1 and TRBJ2-2; 8 nucleotides line up with TRBD2. In germline, CDR1 is MGHRA, CDR2 YSYEKL. The CDR3 has 17 residues. V shed 3 bases and J 5 bases; nucleotides not matched to a gene: 11. The CDR3 DNA reads as TGCGCCAGCAGCCAGGGCCCGGGACTAGTGGGTACCGGGGAGCTGTTTTTT. Encoded protein: CASSQGPGLVGTGELFF.

The CDR3 region is CASSPNRDTEAFF. The CDR3 DNA reads as TGTGCCAGCTCACCAAACAGGGACACTGAAGCTTTCTTT. V usage is TRBV18 and J usage is TRBJ1-1; D may be TRBD1 (6 bases). This CDR3 comprises 13 residues. Per the germline V gene, CDR1 is KGHSH and CDR2 is LQKENI. Trimming shortened V by 2 bases and J by 3 bases, and 7 bases separated the two germline ends. The variable domain in full, completed from reference TRBV18 and TRBJ1-1, reads NAGVMQNPRHLVRRRGQEARLRCSPMKGHSHVYWYRQLPEEGLKFMVYLQKENIIDESGMPKERFSAEFPKEGPSILRIQQVVRGDSAAYFCASSPNRDTEAFFGQGTRLTVV.

This clone is a singleton in its sample. This chain joins TRBV27 and TRBJ1-5; D uncertain. The V gene's germline CDR1 is MNHEY and CDR2 SMNVEV (reference sequence). The V and J ends lost 6 bases and 3 bases respectively, with 12 bases between them. The CDR3 length is 14 residues. This chain's CDR3 is CASSLTVNNQPQHF. The CDR3 nucleotides read TGTGCCAGCAGCTTAACAGTTAACAATCAGCCCCAGCATTTT.

The chain couples TRBV4-1 to TRBJ2-5; the D is unclear. V dropped 6 bases and J dropped 4 bases, with 9 bases sitting between them. This CDR3 comprises 12 residues. Germline CDR1 MGHRA, CDR2 YSYEKL. The CDR3 loop is CASRSARETQYF. The CDR3 coding sequence is TGCGCCAGCAGGTCAGCGCGAGAGACCCAGTACTTC.

J is TRBJ2-5 and V is TRBV7-9; possible D gene TRBD2, 5 bases. Trimming removed 2 bases at V and 1 base at J, with 11 bases between. This CDR3 spans 15 amino acids. Germline values: CDR1 SEHNR, CDR2 FQNEAQ (reference sequence). CDR3 bases: TGTGCCAGCAGCTTACTCCGGGAAATCCAAGAGACCCAGTACTTC. Translating gives CASSLLREIQETQYF. Full variable domain (outside the CDR3, taken from reference TRBV7-9 and TRBJ2-5): DTGVSQNPRHKITKRGQNVTFRCDPISEHNRLYWYRQTLGQGPEFLTYFQNEAQLEKSRLLSDRFSAERPKGSFSTLEIQRTEQGDSAMYLCASSLLREIQETQYFGPGTRLLVL.

V and J are TRBV19 and TRBJ2-4, with D possibly TRBD2 on 6 matching bases. CDR3 length equals 16 residues. V gave up 5 bases and J gave up 0 bases, with 14 bases separating them. Germline CDR1 LNHDA, CDR2 SQIVND (reference sequence). The CDR3 protein is CASSPSSALAKNIQYF. Here the CDR3 DNA reads TGTGCCAGTAGTCCGTCTAGCGCACTAGCCAAAAACATTCAGTACTTC.

Of note for this clone: A junction boundary mismatches the germline segment, possibly from a read error. This rearrangement joins TRBV7-7 to TRBJ1-2, with 8 bases aligning to TRBD1. Looked up from germline, CDR1 is SSHAT and CDR2 is FNYEAQ (reference sequence). The CDR3 is made up of 14 amino acids. CDR3: CASSLLPGQAPHTF. As DNA, the CDR3 is TGTGCTAGCAGCTTACTCCCGGGACAGGCTCCTCACACCTTC.

Notes on this clone: The junction shows a germline mismatch at one end, possibly a read error. The chain recombines TRBV10-1 with TRBJ1-5; the match to TRBD1 covers 8 bases. CDR3 length: 17 residues. Germline CDR1 reads WNHNN; CDR2 reads SYGVQD (reference sequence). Here the CDR3 reads CVSGRTGRREGNQPQHF. The CDR3 nucleotides are TGCGTCAGCGGACGGACAGGGCGTCGGGAGGGCAATCAGCCCCAGCATTTT.

CDR3 DNA: TGTGCCAGCAGCTTTTATAGCGGAAATTACGAGCAGTACTTC. The encoded protein is CASSFYSGNYEQYF. The chain links TRBV11-2 to TRBJ2-7, with D possibly being TRBD2 (6 bases). Trimming left V 3 bases short and J 4 bases short, with 13 bases between. The CDR3 contains 14 residues. The germline gives CDR1 SGHAT, CDR2 FQNNGV.

V usage is TRBV13 and J usage is TRBJ2-7, with D uncertain. Germline-derived CDR1 and CDR2 are PRHDT and FYEKMQ (reference sequence). CDR3 length: 11 amino acids. The V end was cut by 4 bases, the J end by 2 bases, with 3 bases between. CDR3 sequence reads: CASSSAYEQYF. The CDR3 nucleotides are TGTGCCAGCAGCTCGGCCTACGAGCAGTACTTC.

V usage is TRBV6-4 and J usage is TRBJ2-2; D unresolved. CDR1 is MRHNA and CDR2 is SNTAGT in the germline V gene. V gave up 0 bases and J gave up 5 bases, with 4 bases separating them. CDR3 length equals 13 residues. CDR3 sequence: CASSDSTTGELFF. The CDR3, as DNA: TGTGCCAGCAGTGACTCGACAACCGGGGAGCTGTTTTTT.

This sequence joins TRBV7-6 and TRBJ2-5, with D perhaps matching TRBD2 (7 bases). V was shortened by 3 bases and J by 8 bases, with 19 bases between the two germline ends. Germline V lookup: CDR1 SGHVS, CDR2 FNYEAQ. The CDR3 spans 15 residues. This chain's CDR3 is CASSFEGGLQGTQYF. Here the CDR3 DNA reads TGTGCCAGCAGCTTCGAGGGGGGGCTCCAAGGCACCCAGTACTTC.

The rearrangement joins TRBV7-6 to TRBJ2-5; D may be TRBD1 (6 bases). The J call is in doubt because the DNA end fits TRBJ2-7 better. This CDR3 contains 14 residues. Germline-derived CDR1 and CDR2 are SGHVS and FNYEAQ. This CDR3 reads CASSLAGQTYEQYF. As DNA, the CDR3 is TGTGCCAGCAGCTTAGCGGGACAAACCTACGAGCAGTACTTC.

J is TRBJ1-5 and V is TRBV5-5; a weak D match, TRBD1 (6 bases). The V gene's germline CDR1 is SGHKS and CDR2 YYEKEE (reference sequence). Trimming stripped 0 bases from V and 0 bases from J, with 10 bases between. The CDR3 loop spans 16 amino acids. The CDR3 coding sequence is TGTGCCAGCAGCTTGGTGGGGGGCGATAGCAATCAGCCCCAGCATTTT. Translating it yields CASSLVGGDSNQPQHF.

The J gene is TRBJ2-3, the V gene TRBV5-8; TRBD2 agrees at 11 bases. V was pared by 2 bases and J by 5 bases, with 19 bases of the junction left unmatched. Germline V CDR1 and CDR2: SGHTS, YDEGEE. The CDR3 sequence is 20 residues long. In DNA, the CDR3 is TGTGCCAGCAGCTTACGGGACAGCGGCATTAGCGGGAGGGCCAAAGATACGCAGTATTTT. Protein: CASSLRDSGISGRAKDTQYF.

The chain uses TRBV27 and TRBJ2-5; the D gene is possibly TRBD2 (7 bases). CDR1 and CDR2 (germline): MNHEY, SMNVEV (reference sequence). The CDR3 loop spans 15 amino acids. The germline V and J ends were trimmed by 8 bases and 2 bases, with 18 bases remaining between them. CDR3 in DNA: TGTGCCAGCTCCGACGGCGGGGGCTTTCAAGAGACCCAGTACTTC. It translates to CASSDGGGFQETQYF.

The J gene is TRBJ2-7, the V gene TRBV11-2; 8 bases fit TRBD2. This CDR3 spans 14 amino acids. The V gene end was trimmed by 1 base and the J gene end by 6 bases; junction bases not matched to a gene: 5. Germline assignment: CDR1 SGHAT and CDR2 FQNNGV. The CDR3 region is CASSLAAGGFEQYF. CDR3 DNA: TGTGCCAGCAGCTTAGCGGCGGGAGGATTCGAGCAGTACTTC.

This chain uses TRBV5-6 with TRBJ2-1, with a possible D match to TRBD2 (6 bases). This CDR3 region has 13 residues. V gave up 7 bases and J gave up 6 bases, with 14 bases separating them. Germline lookup yields CDR1 SGHDT and CDR2 YYEEEE. CDR3 amino acids: CASSPFGGNEQFF. CDR3 sequence (DNA): TGTGCCAGCTCCCCTTTCGGGGGCAATGAGCAGTTCTTC.

The rearrangement joins TRBV11-2 to TRBJ2-1; D remains unclear. This CDR3 has 13 residues. V was trimmed by 3 bases and J by 3 bases, leaving 6 bases between them. The germline CDR1 and CDR2 sequences are SGHAT and FQNNGV. DNA of the CDR3: TGTGCCAGCAGCTTTACAGACTACAATGAGCAGTTCTTC. Translation: CASSFTDYNEQFF.

This clone has more than one count but fewer than ten. V and J are TRBV7-9 and TRBJ2-7; 7 nucleotides match TRBD1. This CDR3 comprises 14 residues. Losses at the gene ends were 3 bases for V and 3 bases for J; bases not matched to a gene: 5. Looked up from germline, CDR1 is SEHNR and CDR2 is FQNEAQ (reference sequence). Here the CDR3 reads CASSFGQENYEQYF. The CDR3 region has the DNA TGTGCCAGCAGCTTTGGACAGGAGAACTACGAGCAGTACTTC.

This chain's CDR3 is CATSRDRGTSSPLHF. DNA of the CDR3: TGTGCCACCAGCAGAGATAGGGGGACGAGTTCACCCCTCCACTTT. V usage is TRBV15 and J usage is TRBJ1-6; maybe TRBD1 (6 bases). This CDR3 has 15 amino acids. Germline V gives CDR1 LNHNV, CDR2 YYDKDF (reference sequence). V was clipped by 0 bases and J by 9 bases, with 12 bases between them.

CDR3 sequence (DNA): TGCAGCGTTTCCAACCAAGAGACCCAGTACTTC. Translating gives CSVSNQETQYF. This chain connects TRBV29-1 to TRBJ2-5; D remains ambiguous. CDR1 and CDR2 (germline): SQVTM, ANQGSEA. The CDR3 runs to 11 residues. V lost 5 bases and J lost 0, with 4 bases in between.

The chain is built from TRBV11-3 and TRBJ2-7; 15 nucleotides agree with TRBD2. CDR1 and CDR2 from the germline V gene are SGHNT and YENEEA. This CDR3 comprises 15 residues. V shed 4 bases and J 7 bases; nucleotides not matched to a gene: 5. CDR3 in amino acids: CASSWTSGGAQEQYF. CDR3 nucleotides: TGTGCCAGCAGCTGGACTAGCGGGGGGGCTCAAGAGCAGTACTTC.

By sample fraction, this clone is medium-sized. The chain is built from TRBV6-1 and TRBJ2-1; D tentatively fits TRBD1 or TRBD2 (5 bases each). Germline lookup yields CDR1 MNHNS and CDR2 SASEGT. This CDR3 contains 16 residues. The V end lost 2 bases, the J end lost 7 bases, and 18 bases lay between the germline ends. The CDR3 sequence is CASSESAVGPDNEQFF. CDR3 nucleotides: TGTGCCAGCAGTGAATCTGCGGTGGGACCCGATAATGAGCAGTTCTTC.